The 26 T cell receptor beta chains below all came from one sample that was sequenced in a study of blood T cells in healthy people across ages. Combining a sample-barcoded 5' primer with a J-beta primer mix, a second PCR ran for about 6 to 11 cycles. TCRdb itself ran the 5' RACE reads through MiXCR, one entry per CDR3 protein. Here the sample spans 1.8 million or so distinct CDR3 sequences, roughly two fifths being singletons. Sequenced input: blood. These receptor sequences come from a human donor in good health.

Worth noting for this clonotype: At one boundary the junction diverges from the germline segment, which might be a read error. The chain is built from TRBV12-3 or TRBV12-4 and TRBJ2-5; weak D call: TRBD1 (6 bases). The CDR3 length is 16 residues. CDR3 loop: CASSPALTGIKETRYF. The CDR3 region has the DNA TGTGCCAGCAGTCCGGCCTTGACAGGAATCAAAGAGACCCGGTACTTC.

This clonotype was recorded at least ten times. The chain couples TRBV20-1 to TRBJ2-1; a weak D match, TRBD1 (6 bases). Per the germline V gene, CDR1 is DFQATT and CDR2 is SNEGSKA (reference sequence). V dropped 6 bases and J dropped 12 bases, with 15 bases sitting between them. The CDR3 extends over 11 amino acids. The CDR3 nucleotides are TGCAGTGCACCAGGGGCGGCCTGGCAGTTCTTC. It translates to CSAPGAAWQFF.

The V gene is TRBV7-6, the J gene TRBJ1-5; the D is unclear. The CDR3 runs to 14 residues. Germline V gene sequence: CDR1 SGHVS, CDR2 FNYEAQ. V lost 2 bases, J lost 9 bases, and 14 bases lay in between. The CDR3 loop reads CASSLSGWDGPQHF. CDR3 coding DNA: TGTGCCAGCAGCTTATCGGGGTGGGATGGGCCCCAGCATTTT. Full variable domain (remainder filled in from reference TRBV7-6 and TRBJ1-5): GAGVSQSPRYKVTKRGQDVALRCDPISGHVSLYWYRQALGQGPEFLTYFNYEAQQDKSGLPNDRFSAERPEGSISTLTIQRTEQRDSAMYRCASSLSGWDGPQHFGDGTRLSIL.

V and J are TRBV20-1 and TRBJ2-1, with unresolved D. This CDR3 contains 13 residues. V was pared by 3 bases and J by 9 bases, with 15 bases between. CDR1 and CDR2 from the germline V gene are DFQATT and SNEGSKA (reference sequence). Here the CDR3 DNA reads TGCAGTGCTAGTAGCACTTTGGGCGGTGAGCAGTTCTTC. It translates to CSASSTLGGEQFF.

The chain employs TRBV10-3 and TRBJ2-4, with no clear D. CDR1 and CDR2 from the germline V gene are ENHRY and SYGVKD. V was clipped by 3 bases and J by 6 bases, with 6 bases between them. The CDR3 extends over 12 amino acids. CDR3 in amino acids: CAISDSPNIQYF. The CDR3 DNA sequence: TGTGCCATCAGTGATTCGCCAAACATTCAGTACTTC.

In the case of this clonotype: At one boundary the junction diverges from the germline segment, which might be a read error. The rearrangement joins TRBV29-1 to TRBJ2-6; the D gene is possibly TRBD1 (5 bases). Per the germline V gene, CDR1 is SQVTM and CDR2 is ANQGSEA. This CDR3 spans 12 amino acids. The CDR3 sequence is CSVATGASVLTF. DNA for the CDR3: TGCAGCGTTGCTACTGGGGCCAGCGTCCTGACTTTC.

With respect to this clonotype: A much larger clone lies a single base off, so this may be a read error. The V gene is TRBV10-3, the J gene TRBJ1-2; D is perhaps TRBD1 (6 bases). The CDR3 length is 10 residues. Germline lookup yields CDR1 ENHRY and CDR2 SYGVKD. The CDR3 protein is CATGVGGHTF. CDR3 in DNA: TGTGCCACAGGGGTTGGTGGCCACACCTTC.

This clonotype was counted many times. Sequence at one end of the junction differs from germline and may be a read error. J is TRBJ2-5 and V is TRBV5-1; 9 nucleotides agree with TRBD1. Germline CDR1 reads SGHRS; CDR2 reads YFSETQ. CDR3 size: 14 residues. CDR3 sequence: CASSSTGGLETQYF. The CDR3, as DNA: TGTGCCAGCAGTTCCACAGGGGGCTTGGAGACCCAGTACTTC. The whole variable domain, remainder taken from reference TRBV5-1 and TRBJ2-5, is KAGVTQTPRYLIKTRGQQVTLSCSPISGHRSVSWYQQTPGQGLQFLFEYFSETQRNKGNFPGRFSGRQFSNSRSEMNVSTLELGDSALYLCASSSTGGLETQYFGPGTRLLVL.

This clonotype was counted only a few times. V gene TRBV6-6 combines with J gene TRBJ1-6, with TRBD1 matching 7 bases. The CDR3 spans 14 residues. Per the germline V gene, CDR1 is MNHNY and CDR2 is SVGAGI (reference sequence). J lost 6 bases, V lost 6 bases, and 5 bases had no gene match. The CDR3 bases are TGTGCCAGCAGCCGCGACAGGGCTAATTCACCCCTCCACTTT. It translates to CASSRDRANSPLHF.

This chain joins TRBV19 and TRBJ1-5; 8 positions agree with TRBD1. The germline V gene encodes CDR1 LNHDA and CDR2 SQIVND (reference sequence). The CDR3 is made up of 15 amino acids. With 6 bases clipped from V and 2 bases from J, the junction kept 6 bases outside the gene matches. This CDR3 reads CASRDRVSGNQPQHF. As DNA, the CDR3 is TGTGCCAGTAGGGACAGGGTAAGTGGCAATCAGCCCCAGCATTTT.

This clonotype appeared a few times. This sequence joins TRBV24-1 and TRBJ2-5, with 7 bases that match TRBD1. Germline CDR1 is KGHDR and CDR2 is SFDVKD. Losses at the gene ends were 0 bases for V and 4 bases for J; bases not matched to a gene: 4. This CDR3 region has 15 residues. CDR3 nucleotides: TGTGCCACCAGTGATTTGCTTTCAGGGGGAGAGACCCAGTACTTC. Translating it yields CATSDLLSGGETQYF.

V usage is TRBV19 and J usage is TRBJ1-1; 12 nucleotides agree with TRBD1. This CDR3 spans 17 amino acids. CDR1 is LNHDA, CDR2 SQIVND, per germline (reference sequence). V shed 0 bases, J shed 5 bases, and the junction held 7 bases outside the gene matches. CDR3 sequence: CASSIDRDRGRWTEAFF. The CDR3 coding sequence is TGTGCCAGTAGTATAGATCGGGACAGGGGGCGGTGGACTGAAGCTTTCTTT.

V is TRBV20-1 and J is TRBJ2-7; D call uncertain. The CDR3 contains 12 residues. The ends were cut back, 5 bases at V and 2 bases at J, with 10 bases in the middle. The germline V gene encodes CDR1 DFQATT and CDR2 SNEGSKA (reference sequence). The CDR3 loop reads CSAGVIPYEQYF. DNA of the CDR3: TGCAGTGCTGGCGTGATCCCCTACGAGCAGTACTTC.

The chain has TRBV6-6 and TRBJ2-3, with TRBD2 identical over 7 bases. The CDR3 has 15 amino acids. After removal of 2 bases from V and 1 base from J, the junction contained 3 bases not matched to a gene. Germline assignment: CDR1 MNHNY and CDR2 SVGAGI (reference sequence). The CDR3 DNA reads TGTGCCAGCAGTTACAGGGCGGGGGGCACAGATACGCAGTATTTT. It yields the protein CASSYRAGGTDTQYF.

This clonotype was detected only a few times. CDR3 coding DNA: TGTGCCAGCAGTTTAGCGGGGAATAGTAATTCACCCCTCCACTTT. Its translation: CASSLAGNSNSPLHF. The chain uses TRBV12-3 or TRBV12-4 and TRBJ1-6; D call uncertain. The CDR3 is made up of 15 amino acids. V was pared by 0 bases and J by 6 bases, with 9 bases between.

The chain links TRBV18 to TRBJ2-3; the match to TRBD1 covers 7 bases. The CDR3 loop spans 16 amino acids. Germline CDR1 is KGHSH and CDR2 is LQKENI. The ends lost 6 bases at V and 5 bases at J; junction bases unmatched: 14. CDR3 DNA sequence: TGTGCCAGCTCCAGAGGGGGCAGACCCGTTGAAGATACGCAGTATTTT. Its translation: CASSRGGRPVEDTQYF.

This clonotype was seen at least ten times. The rearrangement links TRBV9 to TRBJ2-1; D is ambiguous. This CDR3 contains 13 residues. The V and J ends lost 0 bases and 5 bases respectively, with 6 bases between them. Germline CDR1 is SGDLS and CDR2 is YYNGEE. CDR3 sequence reads: CASSVGSHNEQFF. DNA for the CDR3: TGTGCCAGCAGCGTAGGGTCACACAATGAGCAGTTCTTC.

Comment on this clonotype: The junction and the germline gene differ at one end; a read error may be behind it. The J gene is TRBJ2-1, the V gene TRBV28; the D gene is possibly TRBD2 (5 bases). The CDR3 totals 15 residues. In germline, CDR1 is MDHEN, CDR2 SYDVKM. CDR3 DNA: TGCGCCAGCAGTTTAAGTGTGGAGGCTTCCAATGAGCAGTTCTTC. Its protein is CASSLSVEASNEQFF.

The gene calls are TRBV27 and TRBJ2-7; D is perhaps TRBD2 (6 bases). This CDR3 has 16 amino acids. V was cut by 3 bases and J by 5 bases, with 20 bases left in between. CDR1 MNHEY and CDR2 SMNVEV come from the germline V gene (reference sequence). CDR3 loop: CASSLTRAPPGDEQYF. For the CDR3, the DNA is TGTGCCAGCAGTTTGACACGGGCTCCACCGGGGGACGAGCAGTACTTC.

This clonotype was recorded a few times. The chain links TRBV11-2 to TRBJ2-3; D uncertain. Deletions cut 5 bases from V and 5 bases from J, with 23 bases between. The CDR3 runs to 17 residues. CDR1 is SGHAT and CDR2 is FQNNGV in the germline V gene. DNA for the CDR3: TGTGCCAGCAGCCCCCGCCCCGGTAGCCGATTTGTAGATACGCAGTATTTT. Its translation is CASSPRPGSRFVDTQYF. The full variable domain, rest sourced from reference TRBV11-2 and TRBJ2-3, is EAGVAQSPRYKIIEKRQSVAFWCNPISGHATLYWYQQILGQGPKLLIQFQNNGVVDDSQLPKDRFSAERLKGVDSTLKIQPAKLEDSAVYLCASSPRPGSRFVDTQYFGPGTRLTVL.

The chain combines TRBV7-2 with TRBJ1-1; D is unclear. CDR1 is SGHTA, CDR2 FQGNSA, per germline. The ends were cut back, 7 bases at V and 5 bases at J, with 20 bases in the middle. The CDR3 covers 15 residues. CDR3 in amino acids: CASTPVSGGETEAFF. The CDR3, as DNA: TGTGCCAGCACCCCAGTTTCGGGTGGGGAGACTGAAGCTTTCTTT.

The J gene is TRBJ1-1, the V gene TRBV9; no firm D call. This CDR3 contains 11 residues. Germline V gene lookup returns CDR1 SGDLS and CDR2 YYNGEE. V was clipped by 3 bases and J by 10 bases, with 10 bases between them. The CDR3 spells CASSASTGAFF. The CDR3 region has the DNA TGTGCCAGCAGCGCCTCGACGGGAGCTTTCTTT. Based on the CDR3 plus reference TRBV9 and TRBJ1-1, the full variable domain is DSGVTQTPKHLITATGQRVTLRCSPRSGDLSVYWYQQSLDQGLQFLIQYYNGEERAKGNILERFSAQQFPDLHSELNLSSLELGDSALYFCASSASTGAFFGQGTRLTVV.

The chain has TRBV7-2 and TRBJ2-7; no firm D call. With 1 base removed from V and 0 bases from J, the gap between germline ends came to 10 bases. The CDR3 extends over 15 amino acids. CDR1 is SGHTA, CDR2 FQGNSA, per germline. The CDR3 region is CASSLVRAASYEQYF. In DNA, the CDR3 is TGTGCCAGCAGCTTAGTAAGGGCAGCCTCCTACGAGCAGTACTTC.

This clonotype is a singleton in its sample. CDR3 bases: TGTGCCAGCAGTTCCGGGACAGGGGGCCTGAACTATGGCTACACCTTC. Protein sequence: CASSSGTGGLNYGYTF. V is TRBV6-6 and J is TRBJ1-2, with 12 bases matching TRBD1. Germline loops: CDR1 MNHNY, CDR2 SVGAGI (reference sequence). Trimming removed 4 bases from V and 2 bases from J; junction bases left unmatched: 5. CDR3 length equals 16 residues.

The chain uses TRBV6-1 and TRBJ2-5; no clear D gene. The better agreement between TRBJ2-7 and the DNA end casts doubt on the J call. From germline, CDR1 is MNHNS and CDR2 SASEGT. This CDR3 has 13 residues. The CDR3 DNA reads TGTGCCAGCAGTGAAATACAGTCTTACGAGCAGTACTTC. It translates to CASSEIQSYEQYF.

This chain connects TRBV9 to TRBJ1-2, with TRBD1 as a possible D gene (5 bases). V lost 4 bases and J 3 bases, leaving 13 bases between the germline ends. CDR3 size: 14 residues. Per germline, CDR1 SGDLS and CDR2 YYNGEE. The CDR3 is CASSSFSGDYGYTF. Here the CDR3 DNA reads TGTGCCAGCAGCAGTTTCTCGGGGGACTATGGCTACACCTTC.